These 14 T cell receptor beta chains were all obtained from the same sample, sequenced in a study of T cell responses to AZD1222 COVID-19 vaccine. Profiled with immunoSEQ multiplex PCR; TCRdb holds only in-frame clones, not every one. This sample has 100,000 to 150,000 clones, with 92% found just once. The sequencing here drew on peripheral blood, taken on day 0 of AZD1222 vaccination. The receptors were gathered from an adult in good health.

The rearrangement links TRBV7-9 to TRBJ2-2; 12 bases are a match to TRBD2. The germline gives CDR1 SEHNR, CDR2 FQNEAQ (reference sequence). Unmatched junction bases numbered 4, after V lost 5 bases and J lost 0 bases. This CDR3 is 17 amino acids long. The CDR3 coding sequence is TGTGCCAGCAGCCCCGGACTAGCGGGACCGAACACCGGGGAGCTGTTTTTT. Translated, it gives CASSPGLAGPNTGELFF.

V usage is TRBV28 and J usage is TRBJ1-5; D possibly corresponds to TRBD1 (5 bases). With 6 bases removed from V and 4 bases from J, the gap between germline ends came to 16 bases. The CDR3 has 15 amino acids. Germline loops: CDR1 MDHEN, CDR2 SYDVKM. This CDR3 reads CASRPAGTGNQPQHF. The CDR3 DNA follows: TGTGCCAGCAGACCCGCCGGGACTGGGAATCAGCCCCAGCATTTT.

This clone was detected only once. DNA of the CDR3: TGCGCCAGCAGCCAAGGGATCGGGGGCGAGACCCAGTACTTC. Its translation: CASSQGIGGETQYF. V usage is TRBV4-1 and J usage is TRBJ2-5, with D perhaps given as TRBD1 or TRBD2 (6 bases each). The V gene lost 1 base and the J gene lost 5 bases, with 11 bases spanning the gap. Germline V gene data show CDR1 as MGHRA and CDR2 as YSYEKL. The CDR3 runs 14 residues.

The V call is TRBV16, the J call TRBJ2-3; 8 bases align to TRBD1. CDR3 length: 13 amino acids. CDR1 KGHSY and CDR2 FQNENV come from the germline V gene. J was trimmed by 4 bases and V by 4 bases; bases with no gene match: 1. The CDR3, as DNA: TGTGCCAGCAGCCCGACAGGGGCAGATACGCAGTATTTT. Protein product: CASSPTGADTQYF.

The table lists this clone with a few counts. This chain uses TRBV10-2 with TRBJ1-1; D is ambiguous. This CDR3 is 12 amino acids long. Trimming took 4 bases from V and 8 from J, leaving 11 bases between them. Looked up from germline, CDR1 is WSHSY and CDR2 is SAAADI. The DNA for the CDR3 is TGCGCCAGCAGTGTGTTGACAAACGAAGCTTTCTTT. This gives the protein CASSVLTNEAFF.

This chain links TRBV3-1 (or the pseudogene TRBV3-2) with TRBJ1-6, with D hard to call. The germline V gene encodes CDR1 LGHDT and CDR2 YNNKEL (reference sequence). V was cut by 1 base and J by 9 bases, with 13 bases left in between. There are 15 residues in the CDR3. The CDR3 bases are TGTGCCAGCAGCCAAGTCTCCCTCACGGGTTCACCCCTCCACTTT. Protein: CASSQVSLTGSPLHF.

The rearrangement joins TRBV28 to TRBJ1-4, with D unresolved. Trimming pared 2 bases from V and 4 bases from J, leaving 17 bases between. Germline CDR1 is MDHEN and CDR2 is SYDVKM. CDR3 length: 17 amino acids. The CDR3 loop reads CASSLTPGIELNEKLFF. CDR3 DNA sequence: TGTGCCAGCAGTTTAACCCCTGGGATAGAGCTTAATGAAAAACTGTTTTTT.

The gene calls are TRBV7-2 and TRBJ1-3; 9 bases are shared with TRBD1. CDR3 length: 16 amino acids. The V and J ends lost 4 bases and 3 bases, in that order; junction bases with no gene match: 7. Germline V gene data show CDR1 as SGHTA and CDR2 as FQGNSA. CDR3 in DNA: TGTGCCAGCAGCTCCACAGGGGGCTCTAGTGGAAACACCATATATTTT. Protein product: CASSSTGGSSGNTIYF.

This clone was detected once. The rearrangement links TRBV19 to TRBJ1-5; D is unclear. Trimming removed 0 bases from V and 5 bases from J, with 14 bases in between. The CDR3 has 16 residues. Germline CDR1 is LNHDA and CDR2 is SQIVND (reference sequence). CDR3 amino acids: CASSIEVGAVYQPQHF. DNA of the CDR3: TGTGCCAGTAGTATAGAGGTCGGAGCTGTTTATCAGCCCCAGCATTTT.

The chain uses TRBV19 and TRBJ1-1; D is ambiguous. This CDR3 has 13 residues. Trimming left V 1 base short and J 11 bases short, with 14 bases between. From germline, CDR1 is LNHDA and CDR2 SQIVND (reference sequence). The CDR3 sequence: CASSIGTNTLAFF. The CDR3 DNA reads as TGTGCCAGTAGTATAGGAACGAACACTTTGGCTTTCTTT.

This chain uses TRBV6-6 with TRBJ1-5, with TRBD1 identical over 8 bases. This CDR3 has 15 amino acids. The germline gives CDR1 MNHNY, CDR2 SVGAGI (reference sequence). V trimming: 2 bases; J trimming: 4 bases; junction bases outside the gene matches: 4. CDR3 coding DNA: TGTGCCAGCAGTTACCCCGGACAGGGAAATCAGCCCCAGCATTTT. Encoded protein: CASSYPGQGNQPQHF.

This clone has a single count. The genes are TRBV24-1 and TRBJ2-3; D unresolved. V was pared by 1 base and J by 2 bases, with 0 bases between. Germline values: CDR1 KGHDR, CDR2 SFDVKD. The CDR3 runs to 12 residues. The DNA for the CDR3 is TGTGCCACCAGTGATTTCACAGATACGCAGTATTTT. Translating gives CATSDFTDTQYF.

This clone occurred a few times. V usage is TRBV5-1 and J usage is TRBJ1-1; 7 nucleotides match TRBD1. CDR1 and CDR2 (germline): SGHRS, YFSETQ. The CDR3 length is 14 residues. V trimming: 5 bases; J trimming: 3 bases; junction bases outside the gene matches: 7. CDR3 sequence (DNA): TGCGCCAGCAGTAGGGACAGTAGGGACACTGAAGCTTTCTTT. It yields the protein CASSRDSRDTEAFF. Supplemented by reference TRBV5-1 and TRBJ1-1, the full variable domain reads KAGVTQTPRYLIKTRGQQVTLSCSPISGHRSVSWYQQTPGQGLQFLFEYFSETQRNKGNFPGRFSGRQFSNSRSEMNVSTLELGDSALYLCASSRDSRDTEAFFGQGTRLTVV.

The V and J genes are TRBV27 and TRBJ1-1; no definite D call. This CDR3 is 14 amino acids long. V dropped 6 bases and J dropped 2 bases, with 13 bases sitting between them. Germline CDR1 and CDR2: MNHEY and SMNVEV (reference sequence). CDR3 amino acids: CASRQLDRNTEAFF. Written as DNA, the CDR3 is TGTGCCAGCAGGCAACTGGACCGAAACACTGAAGCTTTCTTT.